Each of the 25 T cell receptor beta chains below was sequenced from the same sample in a study of CD8 T cells in ankylosing spondylitis. TCRdb independently ran MiXCR on the 5' RACE reads; one entry per CDR3 protein. The sample includes 150,000 to 200,000 distinct CDR3 sequences, roughly 13% of them seen just once. What was sequenced was blood, either unsorted or a sorted T cell fraction (not recorded which). Source of these receptors: a male donor with ankylosing spondylitis or in good health (not recorded which).

The chain uses TRBV11-2 and TRBJ2-1; D perhaps matches TRBD1 (6 bases). CDR1 and CDR2 (germline): SGHAT, FQNNGV. Trimming removed 0 bases from V and 2 bases from J, with 17 bases in between. The CDR3 is made up of 18 amino acids. The CDR3, as DNA: TGTGCCAGCAGCTTAGAGGGGGTCCTACAGGGACCCTACAATGAGCAGTTCTTC. Its translation is CASSLEGVLQGPYNEQFF.

The chain employs TRBV14 and TRBJ2-3; 8 bases are shared with TRBD2. The CDR3 consists of 15 residues. J was trimmed by 5 bases and V by 1 base; bases with no gene match: 5. CDR1 is SGHDN and CDR2 is FVKESK in the germline V gene. CDR3 in DNA: TGTGCCAGCAGCCAAGCCTTCGCGGGGGGAGATACGCAGTATTTT. Translated, it gives CASSQAFAGGDTQYF.

V and J are TRBV4-1 and TRBJ1-4; 7 bases align to TRBD1. The trim removed 3 bases at V and 6 bases at J, leaving 10 bases unmatched. Germline CDR1 and CDR2: MGHRA and YSYEKL. The length of the CDR3 is 16 residues. This CDR3 is CASSQNHEGADEKLFF. The DNA of the CDR3 is TGCGCCAGCAGCCAGAATCATGAGGGGGCCGATGAAAAACTGTTTTTT.

This clonotype came up a few times. The chain combines TRBV6-1 with TRBJ2-1; D might be TRBD2 (6 bases). V gave up 3 bases and J gave up 8 bases, with 8 bases separating them. The CDR3 covers 12 residues. In germline, CDR1 is MNHNS, CDR2 SASEGT. CDR3 DNA: TGTGCCAGCAGTGAGGGAGGCCATGAGCAGTTCTTC. Translation gives CASSEGGHEQFF.

The rearrangement uses TRBV7-8 and TRBJ2-7; tentative D call: TRBD1 (6 bases). Germline-derived CDR1 and CDR2 are SGHVS and FQNEAQ. Trimming removed 1 base at V and 4 bases at J, with 11 bases between. The CDR3 is 14 amino acids. CDR3 DNA sequence: TGTGCCAGCAGCTTAGGAGGGGGTGGTTACGAGCAGTACTTC. Protein sequence: CASSLGGGGYEQYF.

On this clonotype: A much larger clone sits a single nucleotide away, making a read error possible. The V gene is TRBV7-8, the J gene TRBJ1-1, with D possibly being TRBD1 (6 bases). This CDR3 contains 18 residues. V was shortened by 1 base and J by 4 bases, with 22 bases between the two germline ends. Per germline, CDR1 SGHVS and CDR2 FQNEAQ. CDR3 residues: CASSLGGASGGVGTEAFF. CDR3 nucleotides: TGTGCCAGCAGCTTAGGGGGGGCCTCGGGAGGTGTCGGCACTGAAGCTTTCTTT.

This chain uses TRBV30 with TRBJ1-1, with unresolved D. Trimming took 0 bases from V and 7 from J, leaving 12 bases between them. The germline V gene encodes CDR1 GTSNPN and CDR2 SVGIG (reference sequence). The CDR3 extends over 13 amino acids. DNA of the CDR3: TGTGCCTGGAGTGTGGCCCTTCGCAGTGAAGCTTTCTTT. Protein: CAWSVALRSEAFF.

The chain combines TRBV9 with TRBJ2-3, with a possible D match to TRBD2 (6 bases). CDR1 SGDLS and CDR2 YYNGEE come from the germline V gene. Trimming took 0 bases from V and 3 from J, leaving 11 bases between them. The CDR3 extends over 15 amino acids. The CDR3 nucleotides read TGTGCCAGCAGCGTAGCGGACTATGCAACAGATACGCAGTATTTT. Translating gives CASSVADYATDTQYF.

With respect to this clonotype: Germline is not matched at one junction end, which may reflect a read error. The rearrangement uses TRBV3-1 and TRBJ2-7; maybe TRBD2 (5 bases). Germline V gene lookup returns CDR1 LGHDT and CDR2 YNNKEL (reference sequence). There are 12 residues in the CDR3. CDR3 in amino acids: CAGSQVGSEQYF. Written as DNA, the CDR3 is TGTGCCGGCAGCCAAGTAGGGAGCGAGCAGTACTTC.

The CDR3 coding sequence is TGTGCCAGTAGTATTATGGCTAGCGGTGGGAATGAGCAGTTCTTC. This codes for CASSIMASGGNEQFF. The rearrangement joins TRBV19 to TRBJ2-1, with 7 bases identical to TRBD2. V lost 3 bases, J lost 7 bases, and 9 bases stayed unmatched. The germline gives CDR1 LNHDA, CDR2 SQIVND (reference sequence). CDR3 length: 15 amino acids.

The chain has TRBV13 and TRBJ2-1; D might be TRBD1 (6 bases). V was clipped by 4 bases and J by 0 bases, with 10 bases between them. The length of the CDR3 is 15 residues. CDR1 is PRHDT, CDR2 FYEKMQ, per germline (reference sequence). The DNA of the CDR3 is TGTGCCAGCAGCTCGGGACACGGCTCCTACAATGAGCAGTTCTTC. This translates into CASSSGHGSYNEQFF.

This rearrangement joins TRBV4-1 to TRBJ2-7; either TRBD1 or TRBD2 may supply D (5 bases each). V gave up 1 base and J gave up 2 bases, with 9 bases separating them. Germline V lookup: CDR1 MGHRA, CDR2 YSYEKL. This CDR3 has 14 amino acids. The CDR3 sequence is CASSQGGATYEQYF. The CDR3 DNA follows: TGCGCCAGCAGCCAAGGAGGGGCCACCTACGAGCAGTACTTC.

This clonotype was found many times. The rearrangement joins TRBV5-1 to TRBJ2-5, with D perhaps given as TRBD1 or TRBD2 (6 bases each). The CDR3 covers 17 residues. Trimming removed 4 bases from V and 6 bases from J, with 25 bases in between. Germline CDR1 SGHRS, CDR2 YFSETQ. The CDR3 region is CASSGGTTPTVWKTQYF. CDR3 bases: TGCGCCAGCAGCGGCGGGACAACACCTACGGTATGGAAGACCCAGTACTTC.

The J gene is TRBJ2-3, the V gene TRBV7-7, with D unclear. Trimming shortened V by 5 bases and J by 2 bases, and 17 bases separated the two germline ends. Germline-derived CDR1 and CDR2 are SSHAT and FNYEAQ (reference sequence). The CDR3 contains 16 residues. CDR3 amino acids: CASSPGVGPVTDTQYF. The CDR3 DNA reads as TGTGCCAGCAGCCCCGGCGTAGGGCCCGTCACAGATACGCAGTATTTT.

The sample holds many counts of this clonotype. The CDR3 reads CASSLGGTEQYF. In nucleotides, the CDR3 is TGTGCCAGCAGCTTAGGCGGGACCGAGCAGTACTTC. The V and J genes are TRBV7-9 and TRBJ2-7, with a weak D call TRBD2 (6 bases). V was cut by 1 base and J by 6 bases, with 7 bases left in between. The germline V gene has CDR1 SEHNR and CDR2 FQNEAQ (reference sequence). The CDR3 consists of 12 residues.

In its sample, this clonotype was seen a few times. The V gene is TRBV25-1, the J gene TRBJ1-1; no definite D call. This CDR3 contains 12 residues. V was pared by 3 bases and J by 6 bases, with 8 bases between. Germline V gene sequence: CDR1 MGHDK, CDR2 SYGVNS. The DNA for the CDR3 is TGTGCCAGCAGTGACGGGGAGCCTGAAGCTTTCTTT. Its protein is CASSDGEPEAFF.

The rearrangement uses TRBV7-9 and TRBJ2-5; TRBD2 matches at 9 bases. After removal of 4 bases from V and 2 bases from J, the junction contained 8 bases not matched to a gene. This CDR3 spans 16 amino acids. Germline V gene data show CDR1 as SEHNR and CDR2 as FQNEAQ (reference sequence). Written as DNA, the CDR3 is TGTGCCAGCAGCTCTAGGAGGAGCGGGAGGCAAGAGACCCAGTACTTC. Protein sequence: CASSSRRSGRQETQYF. Complete variable domain (other parts from reference TRBV7-9 and TRBJ2-5): DTGVSQNPRHKITKRGQNVTFRCDPISEHNRLYWYRQTLGQGPEFLTYFQNEAQLEKSRLLSDRFSAERPKGSFSTLEIQRTEQGDSAMYLCASSSRRSGRQETQYFGPGTRLLVL.

The chain links TRBV2 to TRBJ2-1, with D unresolved. Germline V CDR1 and CDR2: SNHLY, FYNNEI. Trimming pared 2 bases from V and 4 bases from J, leaving 9 bases between. There are 14 residues in the CDR3. The CDR3 loop is CASSELDLYNEQFF. The CDR3 coding sequence is TGTGCCAGCAGTGAACTGGACCTTTACAATGAGCAGTTCTTC.

The table lists this clonotype with many counts. V usage is TRBV29-1 and J usage is TRBJ1-2; D ambiguous. CDR1 is SQVTM, CDR2 ANQGSEA, per germline. V was cut by 0 bases and J by 8 bases, with 10 bases left in between. The length of the CDR3 is 12 residues. CDR3 in DNA: TGCAGCGTTGAAGATTGGGCTTCGGGCTACACCTTC. This translates into CSVEDWASGYTF.

This clonotype was recorded a few times. The chain links TRBV3-1 to TRBJ1-2, with D perhaps matching TRBD1 (5 bases). This CDR3 comprises 14 residues. Per germline, CDR1 LGHDT and CDR2 YNNKEL (reference sequence). Trimming pared 0 bases from V and 6 bases from J, leaving 11 bases between. The CDR3 DNA sequence: TGTGCCAGCAGCCAAGAGGGGGTGGCCGATGGCTACACCTTC. Translation: CASSQEGVADGYTF.

This clonotype was picked up many times. The CDR3 coding sequence is TGTGCCAGCAGTGTGGACACGACGAACACTGAAGCTTTCTTT. Amino acid sequence: CASSVDTTNTEAFF. This chain joins TRBV12-3 or TRBV12-4 and TRBJ1-1, with a tentative D call TRBD1 (5 bases). Trimming removed 5 bases at V and 1 base at J, with 11 bases between. The CDR3 has 14 residues.

In its sample, this clonotype was seen a few times. V is TRBV19 and J is TRBJ2-2; a weak D match, TRBD1 (6 bases). Germline CDR1 and CDR2: LNHDA and SQIVND (reference sequence). The CDR3 extends over 14 amino acids. Trimming pared 6 bases from V and 4 bases from J, leaving 12 bases between. In DNA form, the CDR3 reads TGTGCCAGTAGCCTCACAGGGCCCACCGGGGAGCTGTTTTTT. As protein: CASSLTGPTGELFF.

The chain joins TRBV4-1 to TRBJ2-1; D remains ambiguous. This CDR3 is 14 amino acids long. Between the trimmed V and J ends, which lost 4 bases and 5 bases, there was a span of 12 bases. Germline V gives CDR1 MGHRA, CDR2 YSYEKL. CDR3 DNA: TGCGCCAGCAGCCCTACCCGGTTCGACAATGAGCAGTTCTTC. It codes for CASSPTRFDNEQFF.

This chain connects TRBV18 to TRBJ2-3; maybe TRBD2 (5 bases). This CDR3 is built from 13 residues. Germline CDR1 KGHSH, CDR2 LQKENI. V was pared by 2 bases and J by 5 bases, with 8 bases between. The DNA of the CDR3 is TGTGCCAGCTCACCAGAGGGCGGAGATACGCAGTATTTT. Translated: CASSPEGGDTQYF.

The rearrangement joins TRBV5-1 to TRBJ2-3; unclear D gene. The CDR3 is made up of 15 amino acids. With 0 bases removed from V and 0 bases from J, the gap between germline ends came to 8 bases. CDR1 SGHRS and CDR2 YFSETQ come from the germline V gene. CDR3 in amino acids: CASSLGHFSTDTQYF. The CDR3 bases are TGCGCCAGCAGCTTGGGACACTTTAGCACAGATACGCAGTATTTT.